This entry lists 32 T cell receptor beta chains sequenced from one sample in a study of T cells in Graves' hyperthyroidism and ophthalmopathy. Amplification of TCR beta CDR3 regions was performed using RNA transcripts as template. In the first-round RT-PCR of the TCR CDR3, the HTBI primer set was used. TCRdb processed the multiplex PCR reads anew with MiXCR; each CDR3 protein has one entry. The table lists almost 500,000 distinct CDR3 sequences, approximately 22% of them singletons. The sample consisted of blood. These TCRs come from a woman aged 70-85 years with Graves' ophthalmopathy.

In its sample, this clonotype was seen once. CDR3 nucleotides: TGTGCCAGCAGTTACTCCGATAGGTTTGGTGAGCAGTTCTTC. Protein product: CASSYSDRFGEQFF. This chain links TRBV6-7 with TRBJ2-1; no definite D call. TRBV6-7 is given ORF status, its function remaining uncertain. CDR3 length: 14 residues. Trimming stripped 0 bases from V and 9 bases from J, with 12 bases between.

This clonotype was counted at least ten times. The gene calls are TRBV12-3 or TRBV12-4 and TRBJ1-1, with 7 bases matching TRBD1. V shed 5 bases, J shed 0 bases, and the junction held 3 bases outside the gene matches. This CDR3 spans 14 amino acids. The DNA for the CDR3 is TGTGCCAGCAGTCGGGGACAGTTGAACACTGAAGCTTTCTTT. This sequence encodes CASSRGQLNTEAFF.

The chain employs TRBV25-1 and TRBJ2-7; the D gene is possibly TRBD1 (6 bases). V dropped 3 bases and J dropped 7 bases, with 19 bases sitting between them. Germline V gene sequence: CDR1 MGHDK, CDR2 SYGVNS. The CDR3 has 15 amino acids. The chain's CDR3 is CASSDLGRGSLEQYF. CDR3 nucleotide sequence: TGTGCCAGCAGTGATCTCGGCAGGGGATCCTTAGAGCAGTACTTC.

This clonotype showed up many times. The chain couples TRBV3-1 to TRBJ1-1; TRBD1 agrees at 7 bases. The CDR3 is 14 amino acids. V shed 6 bases and J 1 base; nucleotides not matched to a gene: 5. The V gene's germline CDR1 is LGHDT and CDR2 YNNKEL (reference sequence). DNA for the CDR3: TGTGCCAGCAGGATGGACAGGACGAACACTGAAGCTTTCTTT. This encodes CASRMDRTNTEAFF.

Worth noting for this clonotype: Being one base from a much bigger clone, this may be a read error. V usage is TRBV7-6 and J usage is TRBJ2-3; 8 positions match TRBD1. From germline, CDR1 is SGHVS and CDR2 FNYEAQ. This CDR3 has 15 residues. The CDR3 bases are TGTGCCAGCAGCGCCCGGGACAGGAACACAGATACGCGGTATTTT. Encoded protein: CASSARDRNTDTRYF.

In this sample, this clonotype turned up a few times. The chain links TRBV12-3 or TRBV12-4 to TRBJ1-1; no firm D call. CDR3 size: 11 residues. V was cut by 4 bases and J by 6 bases, with 6 bases left in between. CDR3 in DNA: TGTGCCAGCAGTTGGACGGCTGAAGCTTTCTTT. It translates to CASSWTAEAFF.

V and J are TRBV15 and TRBJ2-7; maybe TRBD1 (5 bases). This CDR3 is 14 amino acids long. Germline CDR1 and CDR2: LNHNV and YYDKDF (reference sequence). The germline V and J ends were trimmed by 0 bases and 3 bases, with 9 bases remaining between them. The DNA of the CDR3 is TGTGCCACCAGCAGAGAGCTAGGGGTCTACGAGCAGTACTTC. Its protein is CATSRELGVYEQYF.

This clonotype has more than one count but fewer than ten. Since a much larger clone is just one base distant, this may be a read error. The chain uses TRBV28 and TRBJ1-2; D is unclear. In germline, CDR1 is MDHEN, CDR2 SYDVKM. The CDR3 consists of 12 residues. CDR3: CASSAASYSYTF. CDR3 bases: TGTGCCAGCAGCGCAGCTTCCTATAGCTACACCTTC.

The chain recombines TRBV7-3 with TRBJ2-1, with 8 bases lining up with TRBD2. V gave up 5 bases and J gave up 4 bases; unmatched junction bases: 7. The CDR3 has 15 amino acids. Germline V gene lookup returns CDR1 SGHTA and CDR2 FQGTGA. CDR3 sequence reads: CASSPGASGYNEQFF. The DNA of the CDR3 is TGTGCCAGCAGCCCAGGGGCTAGCGGGTACAATGAGCAGTTCTTC.

V gene TRBV6-1 combines with J gene TRBJ2-7, with 12 bases lining up with TRBD2. The CDR3 has 18 amino acids. V gave up 6 bases and J gave up 0 bases; unmatched junction bases: 12. CDR1 and CDR2 from the germline V gene are MNHNS and SASEGT. The chain's CDR3 is CASSLRASGRASSYEQYF. The CDR3, as DNA: TGTGCCAGCAGCCTTCGGGCTAGCGGGAGGGCCTCCTCCTACGAGCAGTACTTC.

The V gene is TRBV7-9, the J gene TRBJ1-1; no reliable D call. This CDR3 region has 15 residues. Germline lookup yields CDR1 SEHNR and CDR2 FQNEAQ (reference sequence). V lost 5 bases, J lost 0 bases, and 13 bases lay in between. CDR3 in amino acids: CASSPGGWLNTEAFF. CDR3 bases: TGTGCCAGCAGCCCCGGTGGGTGGTTGAACACTGAAGCTTTCTTT.

The J gene is TRBJ2-7, the V gene TRBV20-1; 10 nucleotides align to TRBD2. Losses at the gene ends were 6 bases for V and 3 bases for J; bases not matched to a gene: 8. The germline V gene has CDR1 DFQATT and CDR2 SNEGSKA (reference sequence). The CDR3 is 14 amino acids. CDR3 region: CSAKGLAANYEQYF. The CDR3 DNA sequence: TGCAGTGCAAAAGGACTAGCGGCCAACTACGAGCAGTACTTC.

This clonotype was observed a handful of times. The genes are TRBV28 and TRBJ1-5; a possible D gene is TRBD1 (5 bases). Germline V lookup: CDR1 MDHEN, CDR2 SYDVKM. The CDR3 is made up of 14 amino acids. Trimming took 5 bases from V and 7 from J, leaving 15 bases between them. The CDR3 sequence is CASSPRGSRQPQHF. The CDR3 DNA is TGTGCCAGCAGTCCTAGGGGATCGCGGCAGCCCCAGCATTTT.

There are many counts of this clonotype. This sequence joins TRBV7-9 and TRBJ2-3; 8 bases agree with TRBD2. This CDR3 region has 16 residues. The V gene end was trimmed by 8 bases and the J gene end by 0 bases; junction bases not matched to a gene: 10. Germline-derived CDR1 and CDR2 are SEHNR and FQNEAQ (reference sequence). The CDR3 nucleotides read TGTGCCAGCGTCGTAGCGGGGCGAACTAGCACAGATACGCAGTATTTT. Its protein product is CASVVAGRTSTDTQYF.

This clonotype was seen just once. J is TRBJ2-7 and V is TRBV4-1; 8 positions agree with TRBD2. Germline-derived CDR1 and CDR2 are MGHRA and YSYEKL. The V gene end was trimmed by 0 bases and the J gene end by 2 bases; junction bases not matched to a gene: 3. This CDR3 is 15 amino acids long. The CDR3 nucleotides read TGCGCCAGCAGCCAAGAATCCGGGAGGGCCTACGAGCAGTACTTC. Translation: CASSQESGRAYEQYF.

This clonotype turned up a few times. The gene calls are TRBV12-3 or TRBV12-4 and TRBJ2-5; 7 nucleotides match TRBD2. The trim removed 2 bases at V and 2 bases at J, leaving 5 bases unmatched. This CDR3 is 15 amino acids long. The CDR3 nucleotides read TGTGCCAGCAGTTTAAGGGCTAGCGGACAAGAGACCCAGTACTTC. Encoded protein: CASSLRASGQETQYF.

This clonotype was observed a handful of times. V gene TRBV20-1 combines with J gene TRBJ1-2, with TRBD1 matching 7 bases. There are 12 residues in the CDR3. The germline CDR1 and CDR2 sequences are DFQATT and SNEGSKA (reference sequence). Losses at the gene ends were 3 bases for V and 6 bases for J; bases not matched to a gene: 4. In DNA, the CDR3 is TGCAGTGCTAGGACAGGGTCCCATGGCTACACCTTC. Its protein is CSARTGSHGYTF.

This rearrangement joins TRBV7-3 to TRBJ2-5, with 16 positions matching TRBD2. This CDR3 has 17 residues. J lost 5 bases, V lost 5 bases, and 8 bases had no gene match. Germline assignment: CDR1 SGHTA and CDR2 FQGTGA. The CDR3 loop is CASSPGTSGRVGETQYF. The CDR3 bases are TGTGCCAGCAGCCCCGGGACTAGCGGGAGGGTCGGGGAGACCCAGTACTTC.

The rearrangement uses TRBV14 and TRBJ1-6; the D is unclear. This CDR3 is built from 14 residues. Deletions cut 1 base from V and 7 bases from J, with 8 bases between. Germline CDR1 and CDR2: SGHDN and FVKESK. The CDR3 nucleotides read TGTGCCAGCAGCCAAGCATGGACCAATTCACCCCTCCACTTT. This sequence encodes CASSQAWTNSPLHF.

This clonotype was recorded once. The chain joins TRBV3-1 to TRBJ2-2; 12 bases fit TRBD2. Per germline, CDR1 LGHDT and CDR2 YNNKEL (reference sequence). The CDR3 has 16 residues. The J segment lost 3 bases and the V segment lost 4 bases, leaving 3 bases of the junction unmatched. CDR3 in amino acids: CASSLGTSGYTGELFF. Here the CDR3 DNA reads TGTGCCAGCAGCCTCGGGACTAGCGGGTACACCGGGGAGCTGTTTTTT.

In this sample, this clonotype turned up a few times. The rearrangement uses TRBV25-1 and TRBJ2-7; weak D call: TRBD2 (5 bases). The CDR3 runs 13 residues. Trimming shortened V by 7 bases and J by 0 bases, and 10 bases separated the two germline ends. Looked up from germline, CDR1 is MGHDK and CDR2 is SYGVNS. CDR3 sequence: CASNGRDSYEQYF. The CDR3 region has the DNA TGTGCCAGCAATGGTCGGGACTCCTACGAGCAGTACTTC.

This chain links TRBV9 with TRBJ1-5, with unresolved D. The V gene lost 0 bases and the J gene lost 9 bases, with 10 bases spanning the gap. Germline values: CDR1 SGDLS, CDR2 YYNGEE. The CDR3 has 13 amino acids. For the CDR3, the DNA is TGTGCCAGCAGCGTAGATGGTTCTCGGCCCCAGCATTTT. Protein product: CASSVDGSRPQHF.

In this sample, this clonotype turned up a few times. The rearrangement joins TRBV30 to TRBJ1-3; no firm D call. V was clipped by 4 bases and J by 0 bases, with 13 bases between them. Germline CDR1 GTSNPN, CDR2 SVGIG (reference sequence). There are 15 residues in the CDR3. The CDR3 reads CAWTPVGHSGNTIYF. The CDR3 DNA reads TGTGCCTGGACACCCGTTGGGCACTCTGGAAACACCATATATTTT. Complete variable domain (other parts from reference TRBV30 and TRBJ1-3): SQTIHQWPATLVQPVGSPLSLECTVEGTSNPNLYWYRQAAGRGLQLLFYSVGIGQISSEVPQNLSASRPQDRQFILSSKKLLLSDSGFYLCAWTPVGHSGNTIYFGEGSWLTVV.

This clonotype was found a few times. The chain combines TRBV5-4 with TRBJ2-1, with D perhaps matching TRBD2 (6 bases). This CDR3 spans 15 amino acids. Trimming took 0 bases from V and 7 from J, leaving 14 bases between them. CDR1 is SGHNT and CDR2 is YYREEE in the germline V gene (reference sequence). The chain's CDR3 is CASSLGGRRDNEQFF. For the CDR3, the DNA is TGTGCCAGCAGCTTGGGAGGGCGGAGGGATAATGAGCAGTTCTTC. The full variable domain, rest sourced from reference TRBV5-4 and TRBJ2-1, is ETGVTQSPTHLIKTRGQQVTLRCSSQSGHNTVSWYQQALGQGPQFIFQYYREEENGRGNFPPRFSGLQFPNYSSELNVNALELDDSALYLCASSLGGRRDNEQFFGPGTRLTVL.

This clonotype came up many times. The chain carries TRBV7-2 and TRBJ1-5; the D gene is possibly TRBD1 (6 bases). Germline CDR1 is SGHTA and CDR2 is FQGNSA. The CDR3 has 15 residues. The V and J ends lost 1 base and 7 bases respectively, with 14 bases between them. The CDR3 coding sequence is TGTGCCAGCAGCTTAGACGAGGGGGGGGGACAGCCCCAGCATTTT. Its translation: CASSLDEGGGQPQHF.

V gene TRBV13 combines with J gene TRBJ1-2, with a possible D match to TRBD1 (5 bases). Looked up from germline, CDR1 is PRHDT and CDR2 is FYEKMQ (reference sequence). The V and J ends lost 5 bases and 2 bases respectively, with 12 bases between them. The CDR3 runs 14 residues. This CDR3 reads CASSAGWGNYGYTF. The CDR3 DNA reads TGTGCCAGCAGCGCCGGGTGGGGGAACTATGGCTACACCTTC. The entire variable domain, with the rest obtained from reference TRBV13 and TRBJ1-2, is as follows: AAGVIQSPRHLIKEKRETATLKCYPIPRHDTVYWYQQGPGQDPQFLISFYEKMQSDKGSIPDRFSAQQFSDYHSELNMSSLELGDSALYFCASSAGWGNYGYTFGSGTRLTVV.

The table lists this clonotype with a few counts. The chain is built from TRBV19 and TRBJ2-5; 10 bases align to TRBD1. Germline lookup yields CDR1 LNHDA and CDR2 SQIVND (reference sequence). Trimming at V came to 7 bases and at J to 5 bases, leaving 10 bases not matched to a gene. The CDR3 sequence is 15 residues long. CDR3 loop: CASTDGGQGLETQYF. The CDR3 region has the DNA TGTGCCAGTACCGATGGGGGACAGGGGTTGGAGACCCAGTACTTC.

This clonotype was seen ten or more times. V gene TRBV2 combines with J gene TRBJ2-3; D might be TRBD2 (6 bases). The CDR3 has 14 amino acids. V was cut by 9 bases and J by 3 bases, with 16 bases left in between. From germline, CDR1 is SNHLY and CDR2 FYNNEI. CDR3 bases: TGTGCCAGTGGAACTAGCATGCGTACAGATACGCAGTATTTT. Protein sequence: CASGTSMRTDTQYF.

This chain uses TRBV5-1 with TRBJ2-1, with 14 bases lining up with TRBD2. V shed 4 bases and J 10 bases; nucleotides not matched to a gene: 7. The CDR3 contains 15 residues. Germline assignment: CDR1 SGHRS and CDR2 YFSETQ. CDR3 DNA sequence: TGCGCCAGCAGCCTGACTAGCGGGAGGGAGGGGGAGCAGTTCTTC. This translates into CASSLTSGREGEQFF.

This chain connects TRBV27 to TRBJ2-7; perhaps TRBD1 as D (6 bases). This CDR3 is 14 amino acids long. Trimming left V 4 bases short and J 5 bases short, with 15 bases between. Per the germline V gene, CDR1 is MNHEY and CDR2 is SMNVEV (reference sequence). The CDR3, as DNA: TGTGCCAGCAGTTATGGGCAGGGGTCCCACGAGCAGTACTTC. Amino acids: CASSYGQGSHEQYF.

This clonotype was counted many times. V is TRBV12-3 or TRBV12-4 and J is TRBJ2-3; D gene ambiguous. The CDR3 covers 14 residues. Trimming cost V 6 bases and J 6 bases, with 16 bases left between them. CDR3 bases: TGTGCCAGCAGCACTAACGGGCCAATGGATACGCAGTATTTT. As protein: CASSTNGPMDTQYF.

The chain links TRBV27 to TRBJ2-2; D gene uncertain. CDR1 MNHEY and CDR2 SMNVEV come from the germline V gene (reference sequence). This CDR3 is built from 13 residues. Trimming left V 3 bases short and J 6 bases short, with 8 bases between. The CDR3 coding sequence is TGTGCCAGCAGTTTTTCCCCCCCCGGGGAGCTGTTTTTT. It is translated as CASSFSPPGELFF.